Listed below are T cell receptor beta chains from one sample, sequenced in a study of blood T cell repertoires in COVID-19. Clones were read by immunoSEQ multiplex PCR, and TCRdb kept only the in-frame ones, dropping some. The sample records a few hundred thousand clones, about nine tenths being singletons. The sample comprised peripheral blood. The receptor source for this set is a man younger than 35 with active or convalescent COVID-19. Both conserved end residues are trimmed from each CDR3. Not every row has a clone size; where given, it reads once, few, many or a size class.

>TRBV4-2|TRBJ2-4|-
ASSQKQRQDHPSNGKNIQY
>TRBV28|TRBJ2-1|-
ASQRTSGSEQF
>TRBV6-2/TRBV6-3|TRBJ2-3|once
ASSLPGVGPDTQY
>TRBV10-1|TRBJ2-1|few
ASRTSGGDQYNEQF
>TRBV7-6|TRBJ2-7|-
ASSLGGPGGAYEQY
>TRBV5-5|TRBJ2-1|-
ASSLYPSGYEQF
>TRBV5-3|TRBJ1-6|-
ARRSSPLH
>TRBV19|TRBJ1-5|-
ASRRAGRFFQPQH
>TRBV7-9|TRBJ2-7|-
ASSWGDTYEQY
>TRBV18|TRBJ2-7|-
ASSPGGPYEQY
>TRBV28|TRBJ1-2|-
ATLDGRAANYGYT
>TRBV19|TRBJ1-2|-
ASTDRLTYGYT
>TRBV6-6|TRBJ2-1|once
ASSSPLAQSYNEQF
>TRBV27|TRBJ2-2|once
ASSPSTGELF
>TRBV9|TRBJ1-3|once
ASSVRGSSGNTIY
>TRBV7-9|TRBJ1-4|-
ASSFGTGAEKLF
>TRBV5-1|TRBJ1-4|-
ASSTQTTNEKLF
>TRBV5-6|TRBJ2-3|-
ASSLGQGRYTQY
>TRBV6-2/TRBV6-3|TRBJ1-6|-
ASSYSGQGNLRGSPLH
>TRBV24-1|TRBJ1-1|-
ATSDSRGLGEAF
>TRBV2|TRBJ2-7|-
ASSERPTSSYEQY
>TRBV28|TRBJ1-1|-
ASKVGDTEAF
>TRBV5-1|TRBJ2-7|-
ASSPTGVEQY
>TRBV12-3/TRBV12-4|TRBJ2-5|-
ASGWGGGETQY
>TRBV7-9|TRBJ2-7|few
ASSLDPGVGQY
>TRBV4-3|TRBJ1-2|-
ASSQGGTGVRGYT
>TRBV4-3|TRBJ2-7|-
ASSQGLAGSYEQY
>TRBV27|TRBJ2-1|-
ASSWASANNEQF
>TRBV6-5|TRBJ1-5|-
ASSYTRNSNQPQH
>TRBV29-1|TRBJ2-2|-
SVAGPGELF
>TRBV5-1|TRBJ1-4|-
ASSLTGATNEKLF
>TRBV18|TRBJ1-3|-
ASSSAGTGGRTIY
>TRBV5-8|TRBJ1-1|-
ASSRTGLNTEAF
>TRBV27|TRBJ2-7|-
ASSIRGSEQY
>TRBV13|TRBJ2-1|-
ASSRTSGFSYNEQF
>TRBV28|TRBJ1-4|-
ASSPQVRGPINEKLF
>TRBV19|TRBJ2-2|-
ASSILGGSGELF
>TRBV5-6|TRBJ2-7|-
ASSLEARGKYEQY
>TRBV3-1/TRBV3-2|TRBJ1-1|once
ASSSQTQGAF
>TRBV19|TRBJ1-2|-
ASTFGVDGYT
>TRBV3-1/TRBV3-2|TRBJ1-5|-
ASSQGYRGQPQH
>TRBV19|TRBJ1-2|-
ASSTQGGPNYGYT
>TRBV6-1|TRBJ2-2|many
ASSESPGQNTGELF
>TRBV7-2|TRBJ2-7|-
ASSVTFRQAYEQY
>TRBV11-2|TRBJ2-7|few
ASSLERDSPYEQY
>TRBV20-1|TRBJ2-7|-
SASGAGVSYEQY
>TRBV4-1|TRBJ2-1|once
ASSTLAGVSNEQF
>TRBV21-1|TRBJ1-6|-
ASSKKVPGQGRRSYNSPLH
>TRBV27|TRBJ2-2|once
ASSPLGVNTGELF
>TRBV19|TRBJ1-2|-
ASRIANRDRGLNYGYT
>TRBV19|TRBJ1-3|-
ASTPRGGFSSGNTIY
>TRBV18|TRBJ2-7|-
ASRQRTGPYEQY
>TRBV11-2|TRBJ2-1|-
ASSSVAASYNEQF